The clone carrying this T cell receptor (beta chain) occurred once. The record originates from a study of blood T cell repertoires in COVID-19. Study overall: The United States, Italy and Spain supplied acute and convalescent COVID-19 samples. PBMCs, B-cell-depleted T cells, or T cells provided the cDNA or gDNA that made up the material.

In the study's own analysis: Reference gene primer amplification yielded estimated nucleated cell counts. Assay used: immunoSEQ multiplex PCR; TCRdb lists only in-frame clones, some missing. For V, J and clone size, that table is used; D and trimming come from the DNA. The sample has about 270,000 clones; approximately 86% are singletons. Sequenced: peripheral blood. This clonotype was sampled from a woman between 65 and 79 years old with COVID-19, enrolled during active disease.

The CDR3 nucleotides read TGTGCCAGCAGAGGCGGGGGGGCAAAGGATACGCAGTATTTT. Translation: CASRGGGAKDTQYF. The chain carries TRBV28 and TRBJ2-3; 9 bases line up with TRBD2. Germline V gene sequence: CDR1 MDHEN, CDR2 SYDVKM. The CDR3 is made up of 14 amino acids. Trimming took 6 bases from V and 6 from J; bases not matched to a gene: 7.